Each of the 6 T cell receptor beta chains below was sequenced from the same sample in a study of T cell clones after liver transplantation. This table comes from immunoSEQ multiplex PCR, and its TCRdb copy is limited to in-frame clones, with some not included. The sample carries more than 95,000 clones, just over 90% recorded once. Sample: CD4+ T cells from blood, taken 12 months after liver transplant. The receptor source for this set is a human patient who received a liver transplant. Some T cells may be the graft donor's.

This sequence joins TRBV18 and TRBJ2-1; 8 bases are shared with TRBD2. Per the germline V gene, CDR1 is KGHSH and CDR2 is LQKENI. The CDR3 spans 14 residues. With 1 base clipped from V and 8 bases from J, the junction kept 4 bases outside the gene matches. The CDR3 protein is CASSPRTSNDEQFF. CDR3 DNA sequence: TGTGCCAGCTCACCACGGACTAGCAACGATGAGCAGTTCTTC.

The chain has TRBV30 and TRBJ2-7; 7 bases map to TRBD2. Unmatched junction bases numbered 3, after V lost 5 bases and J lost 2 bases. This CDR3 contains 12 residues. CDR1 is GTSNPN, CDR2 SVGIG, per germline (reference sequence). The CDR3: CAWQSGTYEQYF. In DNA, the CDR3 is TGTGCCTGGCAAAGCGGGACCTACGAGCAGTACTTC.

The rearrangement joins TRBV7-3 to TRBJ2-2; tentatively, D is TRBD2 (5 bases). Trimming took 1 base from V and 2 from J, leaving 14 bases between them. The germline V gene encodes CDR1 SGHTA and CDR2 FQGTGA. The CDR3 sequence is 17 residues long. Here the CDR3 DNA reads TGTGCCAGCAGCTTAAAGACGAGTGGAGGAAACACCGGGGAGCTGTTTTTT. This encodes CASSLKTSGGNTGELFF. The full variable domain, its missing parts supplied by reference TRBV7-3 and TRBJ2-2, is GAGVSQTPSNKVTEKGKYVELRCDPISGHTALYWYRQSLGQGPEFLIYFQGTGAADDSGLPNDRFFAVRPEGSVSTLKIQRTERGDSAVYLCASSLKTSGGNTGELFFGEGSRLTVL.

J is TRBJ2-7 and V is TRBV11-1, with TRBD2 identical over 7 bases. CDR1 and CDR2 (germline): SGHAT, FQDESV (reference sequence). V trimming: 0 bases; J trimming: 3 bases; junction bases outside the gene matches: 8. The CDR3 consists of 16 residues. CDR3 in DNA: TGTGCCAGCAGCTTAGCGAGGGGAGCGGGGTACTACGAGCAGTACTTC. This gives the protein CASSLARGAGYYEQYF.

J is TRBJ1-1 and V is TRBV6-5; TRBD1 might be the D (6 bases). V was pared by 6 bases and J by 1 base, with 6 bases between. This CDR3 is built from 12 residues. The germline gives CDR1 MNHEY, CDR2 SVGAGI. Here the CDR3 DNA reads TGTGCCAGCAGACAGGGGAACACTGAAGCTTTCTTT. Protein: CASRQGNTEAFF.

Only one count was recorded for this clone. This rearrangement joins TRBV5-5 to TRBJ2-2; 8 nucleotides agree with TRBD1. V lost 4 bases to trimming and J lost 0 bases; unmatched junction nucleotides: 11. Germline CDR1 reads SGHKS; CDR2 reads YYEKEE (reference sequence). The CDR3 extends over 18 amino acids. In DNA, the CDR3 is TGTGCCAGCAGCCTCCGGGACAGGACGTTCGCGAACACCGGGGAGCTGTTTTTT. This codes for CASSLRDRTFANTGELFF. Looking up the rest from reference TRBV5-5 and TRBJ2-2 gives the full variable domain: DAGVTQSPTHLIKTRGQQVTLRCSPISGHKSVSWYQQVLGQGPQFIFQYYEKEERGRGNFPDRFSARQFPNYSSELNVNALLLGDSALYLCASSLRDRTFANTGELFFGEGSRLTVL.